This T cell receptor beta chain was observed in a study of blood T cells in healthy people across ages. The CDR3 is 14 amino acids. The germline V and J ends were trimmed by 7 bases and 7 bases, with 20 bases remaining between them. Germline V gene data show CDR1 as SQVTM and CDR2 as ANQGSEA. Remarks on this clonotype: The target antigen is unknown.

Regarding the study as a whole: TCR beta diversity, measured per million T cells, fell in a roughly linear way with age.

A second PCR, run for about 6 to 11 cycles, used a sample-barcoded 5' primer plus a J-beta primer mix. A single record per CDR3 protein comes from TCRdb applying MiXCR to the 5' RACE reads. Of 1.5 million to 2 million distinct CDR3 sequences in the sample, 49% were seen once. The source is a woman between 35 and 50 years old in good health. This chain connects TRBV29-1 to TRBJ2-1; D not certain. Sequenced sample: blood. CDR3 residues: CSAIKAAPRNEQFF. The DNA for the CDR3 is TGCAGCGCCATTAAGGCCGCTCCTCGTAATGAGCAGTTCTTC.